Below, 32 T cell receptor beta chains from the same sample are listed, as sequenced in a study of blood T cell repertoires in COVID-19. TCRdb's table, derived via immunoSEQ multiplex PCR, lists solely in-frame clones and lacks some. The sample includes 60,000 to 85,000 clones, about 88% of them seen just once. The specimen was peripheral blood. These receptors originate from a woman aged 50 to 60 with active COVID-19.

The chain is built from TRBV18 and TRBJ1-2; no clear D gene. The CDR3 runs 15 residues. Per the germline V gene, CDR1 is KGHSH and CDR2 is LQKENI. Trimming removed 1 base at V and 5 bases at J, with 14 bases between. The CDR3 nucleotides read TGTGCCAGCTCACCACGCGTTTACGAGAGTTATGGCTACACCTTC. It specifies CASSPRVYESYGYTF.

The CDR3 sequence: CASSQVAGAPLHYTF. The CDR3 DNA reads as TGTGCCAGCAGCCAAGTTGCGGGGGCACCACTTCACTACACCTTC. The V and J genes are TRBV14 and TRBJ1-2; perhaps TRBD1 as D (6 bases). There are 15 residues in the CDR3. The V gene's germline CDR1 is SGHDN and CDR2 FVKESK. Trimming left V 1 base short and J 10 bases short, with 19 bases between.

Note on this clone: The junction shows a germline mismatch at one end, possibly a read error. The V gene is TRBV7-7, the J gene TRBJ2-2, with 10 bases identical to TRBD1. Germline V gene data show CDR1 as SSHAT and CDR2 as FNYEAQ (reference sequence). This CDR3 has 16 residues. CDR3 in amino acids: CASSLARDRGTGELFF. CDR3 nucleotide sequence: TGTGCTAGCAGCTTAGCTAGGGACAGGGGCACCGGGGAGCTGTTTTTT.

The chain carries TRBV2 and TRBJ1-3; a weak D match, TRBD1 (5 bases). Germline CDR1 is SNHLY and CDR2 is FYNNEI. Trimming removed 8 bases from V and 0 bases from J, with 14 bases in between. The CDR3 totals 15 residues. The CDR3 DNA follows: TGTGCCAGCCGGAGGGGAGCTATCTCTGGAAACACCATATATTTT. Encoded protein: CASRRGAISGNTIYF.

The genes are TRBV3-1 (or the pseudogene TRBV3-2) and TRBJ1-2; a weak D match, TRBD1 (6 bases). CDR1 is LGHDT, CDR2 YNNKEL, per germline (reference sequence). The CDR3 extends over 14 amino acids. V dropped 0 bases and J dropped 8 bases, with 13 bases sitting between them. DNA for the CDR3: TGTGCCAGCAGCCAAGATGGGGGGGCTATGGGCTACACCTTC. It translates to CASSQDGGAMGYTF.

This chain links TRBV7-9 with TRBJ2-7; 9 nucleotides line up with TRBD2. Germline CDR1 reads SEHNR; CDR2 reads FQNEAQ (reference sequence). This CDR3 comprises 14 residues. Trimming at V came to 4 bases and at J to 7 bases, leaving 8 bases not matched to a gene. The CDR3 protein is CASSSSGRWDEQYF. CDR3 nucleotide sequence: TGTGCCAGCAGCTCAAGCGGGAGGTGGGATGAGCAGTACTTC.

This chain links TRBV7-8 with TRBJ1-3; no definite D call. V was shortened by 2 bases and J by 3 bases, with 8 bases between the two germline ends. The CDR3 is made up of 14 amino acids. Germline loops: CDR1 SGHVS, CDR2 FQNEAQ. The CDR3 region is CASSLSGYGNTIYF. CDR3 bases: TGTGCCAGCAGCTTATCGGGTTATGGAAACACCATATATTTT.

The chain combines TRBV6-5 with TRBJ1-1; no clear D gene. The V and J ends lost 2 bases and 0 bases respectively, with 10 bases between them. In germline, CDR1 is MNHEY, CDR2 SVGAGI. This CDR3 spans 15 amino acids. This CDR3 reads CASSYGEGVNTEAFF. CDR3 DNA: TGTGCCAGCAGTTACGGGGAGGGAGTGAACACTGAAGCTTTCTTT.

In this sample, this clone turned up once. The chain recombines TRBV18 with TRBJ2-2, with TRBD1 matching 7 bases. The germline gives CDR1 KGHSH, CDR2 LQKENI. The CDR3 covers 15 residues. V was pared by 0 bases and J by 5 bases, with 3 bases of the junction left unmatched. CDR3 DNA: TGTGCCAGCTCACCACCTGACAGGGTGACCGGGGAGCTGTTTTTT. This codes for CASSPPDRVTGELFF.

By sample fraction, this clone is medium-sized (0.01 to 0.1%). Other DNA sequences from this sample encode an identical CDR3 as well. This chain links TRBV30 with TRBJ1-2; D might be TRBD1 (5 bases). The CDR3 runs 12 residues. Germline CDR1 and CDR2: GTSNPN and SVGIG (reference sequence). Between the trimmed V and J ends, which lost 3 bases and 1 base, there was a span of 6 bases. CDR3 residues: CAWRGLNYGYTF. The CDR3 DNA is TGTGCCTGGAGGGGACTTAACTATGGCTACACCTTC. Full variable domain (rest looked up from reference TRBV30 and TRBJ1-2): SQTIHQWPATLVQPVGSPLSLECTVEGTSNPNLYWYRQAAGRGLQLLFYSVGIGQISSEVPQNLSASRPQDRQFILSSKKLLLSDSGFYLCAWRGLNYGYTFGSGTRLTVV.

The table lists this clone with a count of one. The J gene is TRBJ1-2, the V gene TRBV3-1 (or the pseudogene TRBV3-2); 7 bases line up with TRBD1. Germline V lookup: CDR1 LGHDT, CDR2 YNNKEL (reference sequence). With V trimmed by 3 bases and J by 4 bases, 11 bases remained unmatched. The length of the CDR3 is 16 residues. CDR3 residues: CASSQPKGGRSYGYTF. The CDR3 region has the DNA TGTGCCAGCAGCCAGCCAAAAGGGGGCCGCAGCTATGGCTACACCTTC.

The V call is TRBV27, the J call TRBJ2-7; 7 nucleotides agree with TRBD1. Trimming removed 6 bases from V and 2 bases from J; junction bases left unmatched: 7. This CDR3 is 14 amino acids long. Germline assignment: CDR1 MNHEY and CDR2 SMNVEV (reference sequence). CDR3 sequence (DNA): TGTGCCAGCAGGACAGGGATGACCCCCTACGAGCAGTACTTC. It specifies CASRTGMTPYEQYF.

The V gene is TRBV11-2, the J gene TRBJ1-5; D is ambiguous. Germline CDR1 SGHAT, CDR2 FQNNGV. The CDR3 has 15 amino acids. Between the trimmed V and J ends, which lost 2 bases and 5 bases, there was a span of 13 bases. CDR3 nucleotides: TGTGCCAGCAGCTTACGTGTCGGGGTAGATCAGCCCCAGCATTTT. This encodes CASSLRVGVDQPQHF.

On this clone itself: The sample has other DNA sequences that encode this CDR3 too. CDR3 protein: CASSLGREYNEQFF. The CDR3 DNA follows: TGTGCCAGCAGCTTAGGGCGGGAGTACAATGAGCAGTTCTTC. The chain carries TRBV7-3 and TRBJ2-1; 7 bases align to TRBD2. This CDR3 region has 14 residues. Germline lookup yields CDR1 SGHTA and CDR2 FQGTGA. The junction had 2 bases not matched to a gene; V was cut back by 2 bases and J by 4 bases. Filled out from reference TRBV7-3 and TRBJ2-1, the complete variable domain reads GAGVSQTPSNKVTEKGKYVELRCDPISGHTALYWYRQSLGQGPEFLIYFQGTGAADDSGLPNDRFFAVRPEGSVSTLKIQRTERGDSAVYLCASSLGREYNEQFFGPGTRLTVL.

The DNA of the CDR3 is TGTGCCACCAGCAGAGCTCGGGGACAGGGAGACAATGAGCAGTTCTTC. It is translated as CATSRARGQGDNEQFF. The V and J genes are TRBV15 and TRBJ2-1; TRBD1 matches 9 bases. This CDR3 has 16 amino acids. V gave up 1 base and J gave up 5 bases; unmatched junction bases: 6. CDR1 is LNHNV, CDR2 YYDKDF, per germline (reference sequence).

In this sample, this clone turned up a few times. The chain couples TRBV30 to TRBJ2-2; weak D call: TRBD1 (5 bases). This CDR3 comprises 16 residues. Germline V CDR1 and CDR2: GTSNPN, SVGIG (reference sequence). Trimming removed 2 bases from V and 1 base from J, with 14 bases in between. CDR3 bases: TGTGCCTGGAGTAAACCGAACAGGAGGAACACCGGGGAGCTGTTTTTT. Translation: CAWSKPNRRNTGELFF. The full variable domain, rest sourced from reference TRBV30 and TRBJ2-2, is SQTIHQWPATLVQPVGSPLSLECTVEGTSNPNLYWYRQAAGRGLQLLFYSVGIGQISSEVPQNLSASRPQDRQFILSSKKLLLSDSGFYLCAWSKPNRRNTGELFFGEGSRLTVL.

The sample holds one count of this clone. The genes are TRBV7-9 and TRBJ2-2, with D maybe TRBD2 (6 bases). CDR3 length equals 15 residues. The V gene lost 3 bases and the J gene lost 4 bases, with 12 bases spanning the gap. Germline V gene lookup returns CDR1 SEHNR and CDR2 FQNEAQ (reference sequence). The chain's CDR3 is CASSFGFGSTGELFF. CDR3 DNA: TGTGCCAGCAGCTTTGGGTTCGGGAGCACCGGGGAGCTGTTTTTT.

This clone came up once. The V and J genes are TRBV3-1 (or the pseudogene TRBV3-2) and TRBJ2-3; the match to TRBD2 covers 8 bases. Germline V gene lookup returns CDR1 LGHDT and CDR2 YNNKEL (reference sequence). This CDR3 is built from 16 residues. The junction had 10 bases not matched to a gene; V was cut back by 5 bases and J by 3 bases. CDR3 nucleotides: TGTGCCAGCAGCGCTATAAGCGGGAGTTGGACAGATACGCAGTATTTT. This sequence encodes CASSAISGSWTDTQYF.

The V call is TRBV29-1, the J call TRBJ1-1, with unresolved D. V lost 7 bases, J lost 0 bases, and 9 bases lay in between. CDR1 is SQVTM, CDR2 ANQGSEA, per germline. The CDR3 length is 12 residues. CDR3 region: CSGGGMNTEAFF. The CDR3 nucleotides are TGCAGCGGCGGAGGGATGAACACTGAAGCTTTCTTT.

The V call is TRBV11-2, the J call TRBJ1-2; no clear D. The germline gives CDR1 SGHAT, CDR2 FQNNGV. Trimming removed 0 bases at V and 5 bases at J, with 16 bases between. This CDR3 contains 16 residues. The CDR3 loop reads CASSLDIRTAQYGYTF. CDR3 sequence (DNA): TGTGCCAGCAGCTTAGATATACGGACTGCTCAATATGGCTACACCTTC.

This clone was seen more than once but under ten times. Other DNA variants within this sample encode the same CDR3. The chain recombines TRBV5-1 with TRBJ1-6; a weak D match, TRBD1 (5 bases). The CDR3 runs 15 residues. Trimming shortened V by 1 base and J by 9 bases, and 14 bases separated the two germline ends. Germline-derived CDR1 and CDR2 are SGHRS and YFSETQ. CDR3 amino acids: CASSLKGQGGSPLHF. CDR3 DNA: TGCGCCAGCAGCTTGAAGGGGCAGGGCGGTTCACCCCTCCACTTT.

J is TRBJ1-3 and V is TRBV6-2 or TRBV6-3; the D is unclear. The germline V and J ends were trimmed by 6 bases and 2 bases, with 11 bases remaining between them. Germline lookup yields CDR1 MNHEY and CDR2 SVGEGT. There are 14 residues in the CDR3. Here the CDR3 DNA reads TGTGCCAGCAGCACGGGCGGGCCTGGAAACACCATATATTTT. As protein: CASSTGGPGNTIYF.

As DNA, the CDR3 is TGTGCCAGCTCTCCGCTAGCGGGAGACCGCAACGAGCAGTACTTC. This codes for CASSPLAGDRNEQYF. The chain uses TRBV28 and TRBJ2-7; 10 nucleotides agree with TRBD2. Per germline, CDR1 MDHEN and CDR2 SYDVKM. The CDR3 runs 15 residues. After removal of 8 bases from V and 5 bases from J, the junction contained 12 bases not matched to a gene.

The chain recombines TRBV10-3 with TRBJ2-2; 10 nucleotides match TRBD1. The CDR3 is made up of 15 amino acids. Trimming cost V 3 bases and J 7 bases; bases outside gene matches: 5. Germline values: CDR1 ENHRY, CDR2 SYGVKD. The CDR3 DNA sequence: TGTGCCATCAGTGATTTGGGACAGGGGAACGGGGAGCTGTTTTTT. Amino acids: CAISDLGQGNGELFF.

The chain links TRBV5-4 to TRBJ2-1; 8 nucleotides align to TRBD1. The CDR3 is made up of 16 amino acids. Germline trimming cut 0 bases from V and 6 bases from J; bases unmatched to any gene: 8. CDR1 SGHNT and CDR2 YYREEE come from the germline V gene (reference sequence). The CDR3 spells CASSLESWTGINEQFF. CDR3 bases: TGTGCCAGCAGCTTGGAATCGTGGACAGGGATCAATGAGCAGTTCTTC.

This clone has just a few counts. The chain carries TRBV19 and TRBJ1-5, with TRBD1 identical over 11 bases. Germline-derived CDR1 and CDR2 are LNHDA and SQIVND (reference sequence). The CDR3 runs 15 residues. The junction had 10 bases not matched to a gene; V was cut back by 6 bases and J by 9 bases. The chain's CDR3 is CASRPDRGLPGPQHF. The CDR3 DNA sequence: TGTGCCAGTAGACCGGACAGGGGGCTCCCGGGGCCCCAGCATTTT.

The chain recombines TRBV4-1 with TRBJ2-7; no clear D. Germline-derived CDR1 and CDR2 are MGHRA and YSYEKL. V gave up 3 bases and J gave up 1 base, with 7 bases separating them. The CDR3 sequence is 13 residues long. The CDR3 protein is CASSHRVSYEQYF. CDR3 nucleotides: TGCGCCAGCAGCCATCGGGTTTCCTACGAGCAGTACTTC.

This rearrangement joins TRBV19 to TRBJ2-1; TRBD2 agrees at 7 bases. This CDR3 comprises 16 residues. Germline assignment: CDR1 LNHDA and CDR2 SQIVND (reference sequence). V shed 6 bases, J shed 4 bases, and the junction held 12 bases outside the gene matches. CDR3: CASRKEAGELYNEQFF. DNA of the CDR3: TGTGCCAGTAGAAAGGAGGCGGGAGAGTTATACAATGAGCAGTTCTTC.

The chain combines TRBV29-1 with TRBJ2-5, with TRBD1 matching over 7 bases. CDR1 SQVTM and CDR2 ANQGSEA come from the germline V gene. The CDR3 length is 13 residues. Unmatched junction bases numbered 2, after V lost 0 bases and J lost 4 bases. This CDR3 is CSVEENRGETQYF. The DNA of the CDR3 is TGCAGCGTTGAAGAAAACAGGGGAGAGACCCAGTACTTC.

This sequence joins TRBV7-6 and TRBJ2-1; 11 bases agree with TRBD2. CDR1 SGHVS and CDR2 FNYEAQ come from the germline V gene. This CDR3 region has 17 residues. V dropped 5 bases and J dropped 3; count of bases not matched to a gene: 9. Here the CDR3 DNA reads TGTGCCAGCAGCCATAGGTCGGGACTAGCGGACTACAATGAGCAGTTCTTC. Its translation is CASSHRSGLADYNEQFF.

This clone was seen once. The chain has TRBV5-1 and TRBJ2-7; TRBD2 matches 10 bases. This CDR3 has 16 residues. V shed 2 bases and J 6 bases; nucleotides not matched to a gene: 11. CDR1 SGHRS and CDR2 YFSETQ come from the germline V gene. The CDR3 region is CASSFWLAGVKGEQYF. In DNA, the CDR3 is TGCGCCAGCAGCTTTTGGCTAGCGGGAGTTAAAGGCGAGCAGTACTTC.

V usage is TRBV3-1 (or the pseudogene TRBV3-2) and J usage is TRBJ1-1, with 7 positions matching TRBD1. CDR1 and CDR2 (germline): LGHDT, YNNKEL (reference sequence). This CDR3 region has 14 residues. J was trimmed by 3 bases and V by 8 bases; bases with no gene match: 9. CDR3 bases: TGTGCCAGCCGACAGGGCGGTAAGGACACTGAAGCTTTCTTT. Encoded protein: CASRQGGKDTEAFF.